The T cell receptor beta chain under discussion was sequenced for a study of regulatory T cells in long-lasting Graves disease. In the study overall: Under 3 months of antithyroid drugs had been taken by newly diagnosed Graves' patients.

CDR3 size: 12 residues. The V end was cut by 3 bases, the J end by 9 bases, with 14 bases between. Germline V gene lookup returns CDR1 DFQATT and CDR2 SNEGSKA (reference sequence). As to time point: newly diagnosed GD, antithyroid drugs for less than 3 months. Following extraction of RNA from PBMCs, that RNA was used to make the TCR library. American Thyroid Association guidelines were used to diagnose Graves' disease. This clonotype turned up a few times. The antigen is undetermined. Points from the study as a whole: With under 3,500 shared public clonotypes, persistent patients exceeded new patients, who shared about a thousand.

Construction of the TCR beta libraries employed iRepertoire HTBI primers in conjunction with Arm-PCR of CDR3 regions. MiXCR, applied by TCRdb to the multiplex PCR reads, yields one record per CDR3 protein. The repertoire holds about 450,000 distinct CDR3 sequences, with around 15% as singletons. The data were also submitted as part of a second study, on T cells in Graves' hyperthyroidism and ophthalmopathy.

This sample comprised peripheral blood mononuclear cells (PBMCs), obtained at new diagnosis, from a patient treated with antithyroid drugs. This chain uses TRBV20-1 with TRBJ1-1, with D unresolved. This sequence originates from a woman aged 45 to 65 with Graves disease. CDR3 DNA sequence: TGCAGTGCTAGGCCCGGGCCACTGAAAGCTTTCTTT. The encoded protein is CSARPGPLKAFF.